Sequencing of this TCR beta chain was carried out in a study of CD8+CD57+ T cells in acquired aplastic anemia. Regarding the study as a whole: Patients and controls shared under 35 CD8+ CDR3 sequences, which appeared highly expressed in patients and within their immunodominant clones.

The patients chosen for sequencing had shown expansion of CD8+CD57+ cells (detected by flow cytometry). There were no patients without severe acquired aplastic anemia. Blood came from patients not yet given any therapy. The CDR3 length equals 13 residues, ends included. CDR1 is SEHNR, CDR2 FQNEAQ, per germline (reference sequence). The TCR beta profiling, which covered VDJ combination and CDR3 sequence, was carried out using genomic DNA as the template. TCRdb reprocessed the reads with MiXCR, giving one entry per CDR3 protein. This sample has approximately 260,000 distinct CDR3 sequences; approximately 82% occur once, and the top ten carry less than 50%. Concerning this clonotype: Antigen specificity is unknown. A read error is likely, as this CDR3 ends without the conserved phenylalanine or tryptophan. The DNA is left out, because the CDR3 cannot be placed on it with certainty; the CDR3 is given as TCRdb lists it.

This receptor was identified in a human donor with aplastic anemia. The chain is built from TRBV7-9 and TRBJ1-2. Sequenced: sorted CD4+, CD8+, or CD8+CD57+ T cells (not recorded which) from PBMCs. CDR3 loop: CASSANDTQYFGP.